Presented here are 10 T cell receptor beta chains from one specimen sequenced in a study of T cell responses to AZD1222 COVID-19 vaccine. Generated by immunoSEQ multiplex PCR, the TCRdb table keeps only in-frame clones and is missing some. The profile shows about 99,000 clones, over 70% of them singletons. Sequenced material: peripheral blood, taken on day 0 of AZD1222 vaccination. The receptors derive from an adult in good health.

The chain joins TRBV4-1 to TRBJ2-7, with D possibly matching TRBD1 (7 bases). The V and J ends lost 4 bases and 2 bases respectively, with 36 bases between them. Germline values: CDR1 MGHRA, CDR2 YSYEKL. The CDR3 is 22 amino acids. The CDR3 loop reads CASSPPSEGAAPLRLVPYEQYF. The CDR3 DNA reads TGCGCCAGCAGCCCGCCGTCGGAGGGGGCGGCCCCTTTGAGGTTGGTCCCCTACGAGCAGTACTTC.

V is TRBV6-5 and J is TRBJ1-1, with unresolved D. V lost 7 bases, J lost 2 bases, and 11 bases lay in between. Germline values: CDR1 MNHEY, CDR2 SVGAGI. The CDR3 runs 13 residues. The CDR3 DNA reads TGTGCCAGCAAATGGCAGGCAAACACTGAAGCTTTCTTT. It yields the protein CASKWQANTEAFF.

The chain's CDR3 is CASTVSGGAREKLFF. The CDR3 nucleotides are TGTGCCAGCACCGTTTCCGGGGGCGCGAGGGAAAAACTGTTTTTT. The rearrangement uses TRBV2 and TRBJ1-4; the D gene is possibly TRBD1 (6 bases). CDR1 is SNHLY and CDR2 is FYNNEI in the germline V gene. V was shortened by 7 bases and J by 8 bases, with 20 bases between the two germline ends. The CDR3 sequence is 15 residues long. The full variable domain, with the rest looked up from reference TRBV2 and TRBJ1-4, is EPEVTQTPSHQVTQMGQEVILRCVPISNHLYFYWYRQILGQKVEFLVSFYNNEISEKSEIFDDQFSVERPDGSNFTLKIRSTKLEDSAMYFCASTVSGGAREKLFFGSGTQLSVL.

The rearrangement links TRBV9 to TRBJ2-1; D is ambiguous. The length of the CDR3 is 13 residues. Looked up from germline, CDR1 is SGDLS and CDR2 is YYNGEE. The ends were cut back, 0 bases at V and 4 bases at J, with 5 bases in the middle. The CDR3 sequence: CASSVDDYNEQFF. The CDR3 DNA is TGTGCCAGCAGCGTAGACGATTACAATGAGCAGTTCTTC.

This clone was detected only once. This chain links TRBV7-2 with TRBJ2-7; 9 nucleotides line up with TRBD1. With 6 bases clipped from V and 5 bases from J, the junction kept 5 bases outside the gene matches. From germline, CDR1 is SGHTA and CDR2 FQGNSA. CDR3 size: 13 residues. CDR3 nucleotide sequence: TGTGCCAGCAGATCCACAGGGGGCGACGAGCAGTACTTC. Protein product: CASRSTGGDEQYF.

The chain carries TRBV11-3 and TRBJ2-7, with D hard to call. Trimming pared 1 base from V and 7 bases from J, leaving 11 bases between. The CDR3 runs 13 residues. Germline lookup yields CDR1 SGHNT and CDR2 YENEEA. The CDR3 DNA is TGTGCCAGCAGCTTAGCTCACATAGGGGAGCAGTACTTC. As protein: CASSLAHIGEQYF.

The CDR3 region has the DNA TGTGCCAGCAGGTCACGACTTCTAGATACGCAGTATTTT. The encoded protein is CASRSRLLDTQYF. The chain combines TRBV6-5 with TRBJ2-3, with no clear D. Per the germline V gene, CDR1 is MNHEY and CDR2 is SVGAGI. The ends were cut back, 6 bases at V and 5 bases at J, with 12 bases in the middle. CDR3 length equals 13 residues.

CDR3 nucleotides: TGCGCCAGCAGCCATATGGACAGGCTACACAATGAGCAGTTCTTC. Amino acid sequence: CASSHMDRLHNEQFF. The chain carries TRBV5-1 and TRBJ2-1; 7 bases line up with TRBD1. J lost 5 bases, V lost 4 bases, and 9 bases had no gene match. Germline CDR1 reads SGHRS; CDR2 reads YFSETQ. The CDR3 length is 15 residues.

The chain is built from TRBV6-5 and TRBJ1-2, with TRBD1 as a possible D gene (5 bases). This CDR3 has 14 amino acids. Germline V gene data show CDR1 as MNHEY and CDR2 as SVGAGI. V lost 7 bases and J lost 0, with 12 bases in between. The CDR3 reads CASISPGTNYGYTF. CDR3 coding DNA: TGTGCCAGCATTTCTCCAGGGACTAACTATGGCTACACCTTC.

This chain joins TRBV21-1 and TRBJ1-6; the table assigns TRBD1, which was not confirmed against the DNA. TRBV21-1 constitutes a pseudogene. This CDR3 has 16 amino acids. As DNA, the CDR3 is TGTGCCAGCAGCAAAATAAGAAGGGGCCCTAATTCACCCCTCCACTTT. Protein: CASSKIRRGPNSPLHF.